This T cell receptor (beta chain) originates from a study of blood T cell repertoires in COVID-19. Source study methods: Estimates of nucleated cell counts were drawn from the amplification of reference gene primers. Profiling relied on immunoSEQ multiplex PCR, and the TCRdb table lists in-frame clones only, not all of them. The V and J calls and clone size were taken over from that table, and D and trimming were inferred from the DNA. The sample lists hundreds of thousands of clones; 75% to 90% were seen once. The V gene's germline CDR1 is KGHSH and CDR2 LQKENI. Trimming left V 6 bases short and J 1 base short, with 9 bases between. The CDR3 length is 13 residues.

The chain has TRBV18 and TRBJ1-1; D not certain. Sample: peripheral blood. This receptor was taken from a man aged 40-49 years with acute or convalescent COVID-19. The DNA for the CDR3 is TGTGCCAGCTCCTCCGGGGAGAACACTGAAGCTTTCTTT. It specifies CASSSGENTEAFF. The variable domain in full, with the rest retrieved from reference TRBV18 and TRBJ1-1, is NAGVMQNPRHLVRRRGQEARLRCSPMKGHSHVYWYRQLPEEGLKFMVYLQKENIIDESGMPKERFSAEFPKEGPSILRIQQVVRGDSAAYFCASSSGENTEAFFGQGTRLTVV.